This T cell receptor (beta chain) was obtained from a study of CD8 T cells in Susac syndrome. CDR3 length: 14 residues. V lost 4 bases to trimming and J lost 0 bases, with 10 bases between them. Germline CDR1 is MNHEY and CDR2 is SMNVEV (reference sequence). Random hexamers served to reverse transcribe about 0.5 to 1 ug RNA. TCRdb ran MiXCR on the immunoSEQ multiplex PCR reads and lists one entry per CDR3 protein. The data contain about 200,000 distinct CDR3 sequences, 95% of them singletons. Input material: CD4+ T cells from PBMCs. The receptor was derived from a human donor in good health. The chain carries TRBV27 and TRBJ2-7; D gene uncertain. DNA of the CDR3: TGTGCCAGCAGTTCCCCGGGTCTCTCCTACGAGCAGTACTTC. Its protein is CASSSPGLSYEQYF.